This paragraph reports one TCR beta chain. Its antigen is unknown. The sample is drawn from a study of T cells in women clearing cervical HPV infection. The wider study: Blood came at first lesion visit for cases, post-clearance for controls. Points from the study as a whole: Cases and controls were distinguished at AUC roughly 0.83 by richness and V genes.

Assay: immunoSEQ multiplex PCR; the TCRdb copy retains only in-frame clones and omits some. Recorded for this sample: tens of thousands of clones. Sample: blood buffy coat. This clonotype was obtained from a woman aged 18 to 75 with a cervical HPV16 infection that either progressed to CIN3+ or cleared (not recorded which).

CDR3 bases read: TGCAGTGCTAGAAGCATGCATACAGAGTCTTATAATTCACCA. Protein product: CSARSMHTESYNSP. The full CDR3 is CSARSMHTESYNSPLFF. The chain carries TRBV20-1 and TRBJ1-4; D unclear. The sequence runs out 3 residues before the end of the CDR3; the remainder is reconstructed from the germline J gene. This CDR3 is 17 amino acids long. Germline V gives CDR1 DFQATT, CDR2 SNEGSKA (reference sequence).